The clone carrying this T cell receptor beta chain was detected ten times or more. The antigen remains unidentified. The data originate from a study of early T cells in non-severe SARS-CoV-2 infection. Across the whole study: Sequencing was performed on bulk RNA from unsorted whole blood, leaving chains unpaired.

The study's findings and limits: Matching against VDJdb likely underestimated virus-specific expansions, favoring anti-spike CD8.

The CDR3 is 13 residues long. CDR1 and CDR2 from the germline V gene are LGHDT and YNNKEL (reference sequence). Trimming took 5 bases from V and 3 from J; bases not matched to a gene: 3. Tagging with unique molecular identifiers was applied to individual cDNA molecules. TCRdb fed the 5' RACE reads into MiXCR, producing one record per CDR3 protein. The table lists around 63,000 distinct CDR3 sequences, 8% to 10% of them singletons. The source was whole blood, collected at baseline. The chain has TRBV3-1 and TRBJ1-1; 7 positions agree with TRBD1. This receptor was identified in an adult who was a healthcare worker with PCR-confirmed SARS-CoV-2 infection or an uninfected control (not recorded which). The CDR3 nucleotides read TGTGCCAGCAGCTCAGGGGGAGACACTGAAGCTTTCTTT. It yields the protein CASSSGGDTEAFF.